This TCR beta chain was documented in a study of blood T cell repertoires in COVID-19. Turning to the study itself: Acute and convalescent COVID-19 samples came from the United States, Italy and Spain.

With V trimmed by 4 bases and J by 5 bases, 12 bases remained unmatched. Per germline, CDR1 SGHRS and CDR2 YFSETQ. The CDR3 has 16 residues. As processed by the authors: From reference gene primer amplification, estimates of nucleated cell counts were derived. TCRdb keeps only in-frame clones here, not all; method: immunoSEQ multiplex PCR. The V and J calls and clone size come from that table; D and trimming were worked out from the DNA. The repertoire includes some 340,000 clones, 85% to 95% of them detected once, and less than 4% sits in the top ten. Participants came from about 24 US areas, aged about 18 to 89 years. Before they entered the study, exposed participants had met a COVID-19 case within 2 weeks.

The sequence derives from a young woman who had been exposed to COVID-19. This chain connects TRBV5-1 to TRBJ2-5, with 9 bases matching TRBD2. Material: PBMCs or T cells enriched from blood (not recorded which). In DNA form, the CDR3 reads TGCGCCAGCAGCCCGACGGCGGGGGGGACAGAGGAGACCCAGTACTTC. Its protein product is CASSPTAGGTEETQYF. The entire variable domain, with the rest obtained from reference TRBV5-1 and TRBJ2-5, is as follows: KAGVTQTPRYLIKTRGQQVTLSCSPISGHRSVSWYQQTPGQGLQFLFEYFSETQRNKGNFPGRFSGRQFSNSRSEMNVSTLELGDSALYLCASSPTAGGTEETQYFGPGTRLLVL.